This entry lists 8 T cell receptor beta chains sequenced from one sample in a study of graft-versus-host responses after intestinal transplantation. Antigens of these TCRs are unknown. TCRdb's copy holds only in-frame clones and misses some; the assay was immunoSEQ multiplex PCR. The sample yields 30,000 to 45,000 clones, over 85% seen once. The sequenced sample was unstimulated CD8+ T cells sorted from spleen or lymph node cells, obtained before transplant. The receptor set was obtained from a human donor who was the organ donor for an intestinal transplant.

The rearrangement uses TRBV28 and TRBJ2-7; D not certain. V was trimmed by 5 bases and J by 1 base, leaving 9 bases between them. The germline CDR1 and CDR2 sequences are MDHEN and SYDVKM. The CDR3 sequence is 13 residues long. CDR3 coding DNA: TGTGCCAGCAGTATCGACGGATCCTACGAGCAGTACTTC. Residues: CASSIDGSYEQYF.

The V call is TRBV7-2, the J call TRBJ1-2; 8 bases align to TRBD1. This CDR3 is built from 13 residues. V dropped 3 bases and J dropped 4; count of bases not matched to a gene: 1. Germline-derived CDR1 and CDR2 are SGHTA and FQGNSA. CDR3: CASSFGTGYGYTF. DNA for the CDR3: TGTGCCAGCAGCTTCGGGACAGGCTATGGCTACACCTTC.

The rearrangement uses TRBV7-3 and TRBJ2-2, with 9 bases matching TRBD2. Germline-derived CDR1 and CDR2 are SGHTA and FQGTGA. There are 15 residues in the CDR3. V dropped 5 bases and J dropped 7; count of bases not matched to a gene: 8. Here the CDR3 reads CASSGTGGRGGELFF. CDR3 DNA sequence: TGTGCCAGCAGCGGGACTGGCGGGAGGGGCGGGGAGCTGTTTTTT.

The gene calls are TRBV6-5 and TRBJ1-4; D perhaps matches TRBD1 (5 bases). CDR1 and CDR2 from the germline V gene are MNHEY and SVGAGI. The ends were cut back, 6 bases at V and 8 bases at J, with 16 bases in the middle. This CDR3 contains 14 residues. The CDR3 sequence is CASRAGTTWEKLFF. CDR3 sequence (DNA): TGTGCCAGCAGAGCCGGGACCACGTGGGAAAAACTGTTTTTT.

V gene TRBV2 combines with J gene TRBJ1-1, with D perhaps TRBD1 (6 bases). The V gene lost 5 bases and the J gene lost 0 bases, with 13 bases spanning the gap. The CDR3 contains 15 residues. CDR1 is SNHLY and CDR2 is FYNNEI in the germline V gene. The CDR3, as DNA: TGTGCCAGCAGTCCCGACAGGCTCATGAACACTGAAGCTTTCTTT. Protein: CASSPDRLMNTEAFF.

The chain joins TRBV7-9 to TRBJ1-2; the match to TRBD1 covers 7 bases. This CDR3 contains 16 residues. The J segment lost 3 bases and the V segment lost 5 bases, leaving 12 bases of the junction unmatched. Germline loops: CDR1 SEHNR, CDR2 FQNEAQ (reference sequence). The CDR3 DNA is TGTGCCAGCAGCAATCGGACAGGAGCTCTTTACTATGGCTACACCTTC. Translating it yields CASSNRTGALYYGYTF.

This chain connects TRBV28 to TRBJ1-2; the match to TRBD1 covers 8 bases. Looked up from germline, CDR1 is MDHEN and CDR2 is SYDVKM. The junction had 8 bases not matched to a gene; V was cut back by 5 bases and J by 3 bases. CDR3 length: 15 amino acids. The CDR3, as DNA: TGTGCCAGCAGTCCGCCGGACAGGGTTTACTATGGCTACACCTTC. Its translation: CASSPPDRVYYGYTF.

The gene calls are TRBV7-6 and TRBJ2-3; D may be TRBD2 (6 bases). Per the germline V gene, CDR1 is SGHVS and CDR2 is FNYEAQ. The CDR3 contains 15 residues. The ends were cut back, 3 bases at V and 4 bases at J, with 14 bases in the middle. The CDR3: CASSLSGWEPDTQYF. The CDR3 region has the DNA TGTGCCAGCAGCTTGAGCGGGTGGGAACCAGATACGCAGTATTTT.